The clone carrying this TCR beta chain was picked up a small number of times. The antigen is not known. Noted treatment: roughly ten-day PBMC culture with coronavirus spike peptide pools or control peptides (ViraFEST assay). Using peptide pools, antigen-specific T cells were expanded in ViraFEST before TCRs were sequenced. Every well contained around 2 million PBMCs, which were grown with about 9.2 IU/ml IL-2 and approximately 9.4 ug/ml peptide pools. The data were taken from a study of vaccination and CD4 T cells after COVID-19. Study observations and caveats: Reactive clone data from convalescent patients indicated a median of approximately 86% appearing only post-vaccination.

CDR1 is DFQATT and CDR2 is SNEGSKA in the germline V gene (reference sequence). The CDR3 runs to 12 residues. Trimming shortened V by 3 bases and J by 6 bases, and 8 bases separated the two germline ends. Cultured CD4+ T cell DNA underwent sequencing with the Oncomine TCR Beta short-read assay. Researchers extracted genomic DNA from CD4+ T cells that had been cultured. MiXCR, run by TCRdb on the PCR reads, gives a single entry per CDR3 protein. The sample yields 9,500 to 15,000 distinct CDR3 sequences, more than 40% seen once. Material: CD4+ T cells from blood, cultured in vitro. The receptor's source is a human donor who had recovered from COVID-19. The rearrangement uses TRBV20-1 and TRBJ2-2; a weak D match, TRBD1 (5 bases). This CDR3 reads CSASQGPGELFF. CDR3 bases: TGCAGTGCTAGCCAGGGCCCCGGGGAGCTGTTTTTT.